This T cell receptor beta chain was recovered during a study of blood T cell repertoires in COVID-19. Study in general: Sources were T cells, B-cell-depleted T cells, or PBMCs; the material itself was cDNA or gDNA.

Sequencing used immunoSEQ multiplex PCR; TCRdb keeps in-frame clones, though not all of them. The data contain about 250,000 clones, around 81% of them singletons. The source of this sequence is a man aged 50 to 60 with active or convalescent COVID-19. The sequencing input was peripheral blood.

CDR3 DNA: TGTGCCAGCAGCCTAGGACAGGGAGGAGGCTATGGCTACACCTTC. This sequence encodes CASSLGQGGGYGYTF. This sequence joins TRBV5-4 and TRBJ1-2, with TRBD1 matching over 8 bases. The junction had 9 bases not matched to a gene; V was cut back by 4 bases and J by 4 bases. This CDR3 contains 15 residues. The germline V gene has CDR1 SGHNT and CDR2 YYREEE (reference sequence).